This passage covers 21 T cell receptor beta chains from one sample sequenced in a study of T cell repertoires in cytomegalovirus infection. These receptors lack a known antigen. TCRdb itself ran the reads through MiXCR, one entry per CDR3 protein. The sample shows about 360,000 distinct CDR3 sequences, around a third of them seen only once. Sequences were derived from cultured PBMCs, sampled from culture after CMV antigen stimulation. These receptors were obtained from a human donor in good health (CMV status not recorded). Some clones in this sample may be carry-over from other donors' samples.

The rearrangement joins TRBV19 to TRBJ1-3; 8 nucleotides match TRBD1. Germline V gene sequence: CDR1 LNHDA, CDR2 SQIVND (reference sequence). The CDR3 is 15 amino acids. The ends lost 7 bases at V and 2 bases at J; junction bases unmatched: 7. CDR3 amino acids: CASTPQGAPGNTIYF. For the CDR3, the DNA is TGTGCCAGTACCCCCCAGGGGGCCCCTGGAAACACCATATATTTT.

This clonotype was counted between two and nine times. This rearrangement joins TRBV28 to TRBJ2-7; TRBD2 aligns across 10 bases. This CDR3 comprises 16 residues. Looked up from germline, CDR1 is MDHEN and CDR2 is SYDVKM. Trimming took 7 bases from V and 3 from J; bases not matched to a gene: 12. The CDR3 nucleotides read TGTGCCAGCATGAGAGGAACTAGCGGGGCTTTCTACGAGCAGTACGTC. Translating gives CASMRGTSGAFYEQYV.

This clonotype has more than one count but fewer than ten. The rearrangement joins TRBV7-2 to TRBJ2-5, with 7 bases that match TRBD1. The CDR3 consists of 15 residues. The germline V gene has CDR1 SGHTA and CDR2 FQGNSA. V trimming: 3 bases; J trimming: 2 bases; junction bases outside the gene matches: 6. The CDR3 here is CASSLKPGQQETQYF. The CDR3 bases are TGTGCCAGCAGCTTGAAACCGGGACAGCAAGAGACCCAGTACTTC. The full variable domain, with the rest looked up from reference TRBV7-2 and TRBJ2-5, is GAGVSQSPSNKVTEKGKDVELRCDPISGHTALYWYRQSLGQGLEFLIYFQGNSAPDKSGLPSDRFSAERTGGSVSTLTIQRTQQEDSAVYLCASSLKPGQQETQYFGPGTRLLVL.

This clonotype appeared a few times. This chain links TRBV11-2 with TRBJ2-1; 10 bases align to TRBD2. The CDR3 contains 15 residues. With 1 base clipped from V and 10 bases from J, the junction kept 7 bases outside the gene matches. Germline assignment: CDR1 SGHAT and CDR2 FQNNGV. The CDR3 DNA reads TGTGCCAGCAGCTTAGGCGTCCTAGCGGGAGAGGAGCAGTTCTTC. This translates into CASSLGVLAGEEQFF.

This clonotype was counted many times. CDR3 DNA sequence: TGTGCCAGCAGCTTAGAGGTGTTGACACCGGAGTTTTTT. It translates to CASSLEVLTPEFF. The chain has TRBV7-2 and TRBJ1-4; D gene uncertain. V was shortened by 1 base and J by 16 bases, with 16 bases between the two germline ends. Germline-derived CDR1 and CDR2 are SGHTA and FQGNSA. CDR3 length: 13 amino acids.

The chain recombines TRBV9 with TRBJ2-3; TRBD2 agrees at 8 bases. V shed 6 bases and J 0 bases; nucleotides not matched to a gene: 6. Germline CDR1 SGDLS, CDR2 YYNGEE. The CDR3 is 15 residues long. CDR3 in DNA: TGTGCCAGCACGGGGCAGCGGGAGAGCACAGATACGCAGTATTTT. This sequence encodes CASTGQRESTDTQYF.

The rearrangement links TRBV19 to TRBJ1-4; the D gene is possibly TRBD1 (5 bases). There are 16 residues in the CDR3. CDR1 is LNHDA and CDR2 is SQIVND in the germline V gene (reference sequence). V was clipped by 3 bases and J by 7 bases, with 18 bases between them. CDR3 protein: CASSILPRGKSEKLFF. The CDR3, as DNA: TGTGCCAGTAGTATCTTGCCGAGGGGAAAGAGTGAAAAACTGTTTTTT.

The chain carries TRBV7-2 and TRBJ1-5; D is perhaps TRBD1 (6 bases). Germline values: CDR1 SGHTA, CDR2 FQGNSA. CDR3 length: 18 amino acids. V lost 1 base, J lost 0 bases, and 16 bases lay in between. The DNA of the CDR3 is TGTGCCAGCAGCTTAGAGGGTTTCCAGGGGTATAGCAATCAGCCCCAGCATTTT. Amino acid sequence: CASSLEGFQGYSNQPQHF.

The gene calls are TRBV7-2 and TRBJ2-2; 11 bases align to TRBD2. This CDR3 has 17 residues. Germline loops: CDR1 SGHTA, CDR2 FQGNSA. V shed 5 bases, J shed 6 bases, and the junction held 11 bases outside the gene matches. The CDR3 here is CASSHITSGSRSGELFF. The DNA for the CDR3 is TGTGCCAGCAGCCATATTACTAGCGGGAGTAGGTCCGGGGAGCTGTTTTTT.

The chain carries TRBV18 and TRBJ1-1, with 9 bases matching TRBD1. Germline V gene lookup returns CDR1 KGHSH and CDR2 LQKENI. The CDR3 has 14 residues. V dropped 5 bases and J dropped 1; count of bases not matched to a gene: 2. The CDR3 nucleotides read TGTGCCAGCTCATGGGACAGGGCGAACACTGAAGCTTTCTTT. This codes for CASSWDRANTEAFF.

This clonotype occurred a few times. The genes are TRBV9 and TRBJ2-1; tentatively, D is TRBD2 (7 bases). Germline-derived CDR1 and CDR2 are SGDLS and YYNGEE. The CDR3 spans 16 residues. Trimming pared 2 bases from V and 8 bases from J, leaving 20 bases between. CDR3 nucleotides: TGTGCCAGCAGCGTCGGACAAGGGGGGGGAATCTATGAGCAGTTCTTC. As protein: CASSVGQGGGIYEQFF.

This clonotype was detected only a few times. The rearrangement joins TRBV10-2 to TRBJ2-1, with D unresolved. Trimming cost V 7 bases and J 0 bases, with 10 bases left between them. The germline V gene encodes CDR1 WSHSY and CDR2 SAAADI. This CDR3 contains 14 residues. In DNA form, the CDR3 reads TGCGCCAGCAATCCGGAATTCTCCTACAATGAGCAGTTCTTC. Its protein product is CASNPEFSYNEQFF.

This clonotype was seen ten or more times. This rearrangement joins TRBV27 to TRBJ1-4; weak D call: TRBD1 (5 bases). The CDR3 contains 20 residues. V was trimmed by 10 bases and J by 0 bases, leaving 30 bases between them. Germline values: CDR1 MNHEY, CDR2 SMNVEV (reference sequence). As DNA, the CDR3 is TGTGCCACCGACATCCGGCCGAGCGGGGGAAAGATAGCAACTAATGAAAAACTGTTTTTT. Protein product: CATDIRPSGGKIATNEKLFF.

This clonotype has only a few counts. The J gene is TRBJ1-1, the V gene TRBV6-6; 7 nucleotides line up with TRBD1. The CDR3 contains 13 residues. Trimming at V came to 7 bases and at J to 1 base, leaving 3 bases not matched to a gene. The germline gives CDR1 MNHNY, CDR2 SVGAGI (reference sequence). CDR3 nucleotide sequence: TGTGCCAGCACCAGGACAGGGAACACTGAAGCTTTCTTT. Translating it yields CASTRTGNTEAFF.

J is TRBJ2-3 and V is TRBV6-6; tentatively, D is TRBD2 (6 bases). This CDR3 has 14 residues. Trimming took 2 bases from V and 5 from J, leaving 11 bases between them. Germline CDR1 and CDR2: MNHNY and SVGAGI (reference sequence). The CDR3 bases are TGTGCCAGCAGTTACGGGACTCTTGGAGATACGCAGTATTTT. Translating gives CASSYGTLGDTQYF.

The chain combines TRBV6-6 with TRBJ2-7; TRBD1 agrees at 8 bases. The CDR3 extends over 15 amino acids. V gave up 0 bases and J gave up 2 bases; unmatched junction bases: 3. The germline gives CDR1 MNHNY, CDR2 SVGAGI (reference sequence). The DNA for the CDR3 is TGTGCCAGCAGTTACTCGGCGACAGGGGCCTACGAGCAGTACGTC. Translation gives CASSYSATGAYEQYV.

The chain recombines TRBV6-6 with TRBJ2-5; the D is unclear. CDR1 and CDR2 from the germline V gene are MNHNY and SVGAGI (reference sequence). V was trimmed by 7 bases and J by 5 bases, leaving 26 bases between them. The CDR3 length is 17 residues. The CDR3 protein is CASTKTHTGRKKETQYF. The CDR3 DNA follows: TGTGCCAGCACCAAAACCCACACCGGACGGAAAAAGGAGACCCAGTACTTC.

The rearrangement uses TRBV19 and TRBJ2-2; 7 bases match TRBD1. V was pared by 3 bases and J by 6 bases, with 4 bases of the junction left unmatched. This CDR3 is 14 amino acids long. Germline CDR1 LNHDA, CDR2 SQIVND (reference sequence). CDR3 sequence: CASSINRGSGELFF. The CDR3 region has the DNA TGTGCCAGTAGTATCAACAGGGGATCCGGGGAGCTGTTTTTT.

This clonotype was counted a few times. The chain combines TRBV7-8 with TRBJ1-2, with TRBD1 identical over 7 bases. There are 15 residues in the CDR3. Germline values: CDR1 SGHVS, CDR2 FQNEAQ. V dropped 5 bases and J dropped 4; count of bases not matched to a gene: 10. CDR3 loop: CASSPRDSTFYGYTF. The CDR3 region has the DNA TGTGCCAGCAGCCCCCGGGACAGCACTTTCTATGGCTACACCTTC.

The chain joins TRBV20-1 to TRBJ2-1; 9 bases match TRBD2. The germline gives CDR1 DFQATT, CDR2 SNEGSKA (reference sequence). The CDR3 totals 16 residues. V trimming: 0 bases; J trimming: 3 bases; junction bases outside the gene matches: 6. CDR3 residues: CSARDQLAGRYNEQFF. CDR3 DNA: TGCAGTGCTAGAGATCAACTAGCGGGCCGCTACAATGAGCAGTTCTTC.

The rearrangement joins TRBV19 to TRBJ1-5; the D gene is possibly TRBD1 (5 bases). This CDR3 comprises 16 residues. V was pared by 3 bases and J by 2 bases, with 14 bases between. The germline V gene has CDR1 LNHDA and CDR2 SQIVND (reference sequence). The CDR3 here is CASSILGPTGNQPQHF. DNA of the CDR3: TGTGCCAGTAGTATTTTGGGGCCTACCGGCAATCAGCCCCAGCATTTT. The complete variable domain, with remaining parts taken from reference TRBV19 and TRBJ1-5, reads DGGITQSPKYLFRKEGQNVTLSCEQNLNHDAMYWYRQDPGQGLRLIYYSQIVNDFQKGDIAEGYSVSREKKESFPLTVTSAQKNPTAFYLCASSILGPTGNQPQHFGDGTRLSIL.